This T cell receptor beta chain was obtained from a study of T cell responses to AZD1222 COVID-19 vaccine. V gave up 0 bases and J gave up 3 bases; unmatched junction bases: 4. Germline loops: CDR1 SGDLS, CDR2 YYNGEE. The CDR3 has 15 amino acids. Repertoires were generated with immunoSEQ multiplex PCR, while TCRdb's copy carries only in-frame clones and drops some. The sample comprises some 100,000 clones, about 90% of which are singletons, and around 3.2% rests with the top ten. This clonotype was obtained from an adult who received the AZD1222 COVID-19 vaccine. This material consisted of peripheral blood, taken 28 days after the second AZD1222 dose. The chain is built from TRBV9 and TRBJ2-7; 9 bases match TRBD2. DNA of the CDR3: TGTGCCAGCAGCGTAGAACCTAGCGGGAACTACGAGCAGTACTTC. This encodes CASSVEPSGNYEQYF.